Listed below are T cell receptor beta chains from one sample, sequenced in a study of blood T cell repertoires in COVID-19. Produced via immunoSEQ multiplex PCR; TCRdb's table is partial and in-frame only. The data hold more than 300,000 clones, with 85% to 90% observed a single time. The sample consisted of PBMCs or T cells enriched from blood (not recorded which). The receptors were sampled from a man aged 25 to 40 who had recovered from COVID-19. Each CDR3 is given with its conserved first and last residue. A D gene is named only where the DNA matches it firmly. Where a row states a size, it is once, few, many or the class of an expanded clone; other rows omit it.

j_call: TRBJ2-3
clone_size: .
v_call: TRBV10-2
d_call: TRBD2
cdr3_nt: TGCGCCAGCAGTGAGTCGCTAGCGGGGGATACGCAGTATTTT
cdr3_aa: CASSESLAGDTQYF

j_call: TRBJ1-2
clone_size: .
v_call: TRBV28
d_call: .
cdr3_nt: TGTGCCAGCAGTTCTCACGGGGGGGGCTCTGGCTACACCTTC
cdr3_aa: CASSSHGGGSGYTF

j_call: TRBJ2-5
clone_size: once
v_call: TRBV10-2
d_call: TRBD2
cdr3_nt: TGCGCCAGCAGGCCGGGACTAGCGGAAGAGACCCAGTACTTC
cdr3_aa: CASRPGLAEETQYF

j_call: TRBJ1-3
clone_size: .
v_call: TRBV28
d_call: .
cdr3_nt: TGTGCCAGCAACAGGGACTCTGGAAACACCATATATTTT
cdr3_aa: CASNRDSGNTIYF

j_call: TRBJ1-1
clone_size: .
v_call: TRBV11-2
d_call: .
cdr3_nt: TGTGCCAGCAGCTTAGAGGGACAGAACACTGAAGCTTTCTTT
cdr3_aa: CASSLEGQNTEAFF

j_call: TRBJ2-2
clone_size: .
v_call: TRBV2
d_call: .
cdr3_nt: TGTGCCAGCAGCTCCATCCTGGCCACCGGGGAGCTGTTTTTT
cdr3_aa: CASSSILATGELFF

j_call: TRBJ2-3
clone_size: .
v_call: TRBV5-1
d_call: .
cdr3_nt: TGCGCCAGCACTTTAGGGAGCGCAGATACGCAGTATTTT
cdr3_aa: CASTLGSADTQYF

j_call: TRBJ1-4
clone_size: .
v_call: TRBV19
d_call: TRBD1
cdr3_nt: TGTGCCAGTAGTAGAGTTGGGAGTCGGACAGGGAGTTTCGGTGAAAAACTGTTTTTT
cdr3_aa: CASSRVGSRTGSFGEKLFF

j_call: TRBJ2-2
clone_size: .
v_call: TRBV13
d_call: .
cdr3_nt: TGTGCCAGCAGATTAAACGGGGAATTGAACACCGGGGAGCTGTTTTTT
cdr3_aa: CASRLNGELNTGELFF

j_call: TRBJ2-7
clone_size: .
v_call: TRBV12-3/TRBV12-4
d_call: .
cdr3_nt: TGTGCCAGCAGTTTTGGCATCACCTACGAGCAGTACTTC
cdr3_aa: CASSFGITYEQYF

j_call: TRBJ2-3
clone_size: .
v_call: TRBV28
d_call: TRBD1
cdr3_nt: TGTGCCAGCAGTACACTCCGGGACAGGGTAGACACAGATACGCAGTATTTT
cdr3_aa: CASSTLRDRVDTDTQYF

j_call: TRBJ1-5
clone_size: .
v_call: TRBV12-5
d_call: TRBD1
cdr3_nt: TGTGCTAGTGGTTTGGATGGACAGGGGTGGCAGCCCCAGCATTTT
cdr3_aa: CASGLDGQGWQPQHF

j_call: TRBJ1-2
clone_size: .
v_call: TRBV11-3
d_call: TRBD1
cdr3_nt: TGTGCCAGCAGCACCTCCGGGACAGTCTATGGCTACACCTTC
cdr3_aa: CASSTSGTVYGYTF

j_call: TRBJ1-1
clone_size: .
v_call: TRBV14
d_call: .
cdr3_nt: TGTGCCAGCAGCCAAATGGGGGCGCGCACTGAAGCTTTCTTT
cdr3_aa: CASSQMGARTEAFF

j_call: TRBJ1-2
clone_size: .
v_call: TRBV5-1
d_call: TRBD1
cdr3_nt: TGCGCCAGCAGCACCAGGACAGGTTCTAACTATGGCTACACCTTC
cdr3_aa: CASSTRTGSNYGYTF

j_call: TRBJ1-4
clone_size: .
v_call: TRBV18
d_call: .
cdr3_nt: TGTGCCAGCTCACCACCAGCTAGTCCCACTAATGAAAAACTGTTTTTT
cdr3_aa: CASSPPASPTNEKLFF

j_call: TRBJ2-7
clone_size: .
v_call: TRBV27
d_call: .
cdr3_nt: TGTGCCAGCAGTTTTCGAGGGACTTTCTACGAGCAGTACTTC
cdr3_aa: CASSFRGTFYEQYF

j_call: TRBJ2-5
clone_size: .
v_call: TRBV5-1
d_call: TRBD1
cdr3_nt: TGCGCCAGCAGGGAAGAACAGGGGCCTCAAGAGACCCAGTACTTC
cdr3_aa: CASREEQGPQETQYF

j_call: TRBJ2-5
clone_size: .
v_call: TRBV18
d_call: .
cdr3_nt: TGTGCCAGCTCACCCCGGACAGATGGGGGGACCCAGTACTTC
cdr3_aa: CASSPRTDGGTQYF

j_call: TRBJ1-1
clone_size: many
v_call: TRBV2
d_call: .
cdr3_nt: TGTGCCAGCATACAGGAGTTGGTCATGAACACTGAAGCTTTCTTT
cdr3_aa: CASIQELVMNTEAFF

j_call: TRBJ1-2
clone_size: .
v_call: TRBV29-1
d_call: TRBD1
cdr3_nt: TGCAGCGCTTTCGGAAGCGGGACAGGGGAGGGTAACTATGGCTACACCTTC
cdr3_aa: CSAFGSGTGEGNYGYTF

j_call: TRBJ2-7
clone_size: .
v_call: TRBV4-2
d_call: .
cdr3_nt: TGTGCCAGCAGCCACCCTTACGGGGGGACAAACACCGCGCAGTACTTC
cdr3_aa: CASSHPYGGTNTAQYF

j_call: TRBJ2-7
clone_size: .
v_call: TRBV18
d_call: .
cdr3_nt: TGTGCCAGCTCACCACGCAGCGAGCAGTACTTC
cdr3_aa: CASSPRSEQYF

j_call: TRBJ2-7
clone_size: .
v_call: TRBV29-1
d_call: .
cdr3_nt: TGCAGCGTTAAAAGGTTCGGGGCCTACGAGCAGTACTTC
cdr3_aa: CSVKRFGAYEQYF

j_call: TRBJ1-4
clone_size: .
v_call: TRBV2
d_call: .
cdr3_nt: TGTGCCAGCAGCGGACAGCTCTCAACTAATGAAAAACTGTTTTTT
cdr3_aa: CASSGQLSTNEKLFF

j_call: TRBJ1-1
clone_size: many
v_call: TRBV11-3
d_call: TRBD1
cdr3_nt: TGTGCCAGCAGCGACAGGGTGAACACTGAAGCTTTCTTT
cdr3_aa: CASSDRVNTEAFF

j_call: TRBJ2-7
clone_size: .
v_call: TRBV4-1
d_call: TRBD2
cdr3_nt: TGCGCCAGCAGCCAAGACCCAGCGGGAGAGGGGTACGAGCAGTACTTC
cdr3_aa: CASSQDPAGEGYEQYF

j_call: TRBJ2-7
clone_size: many
v_call: TRBV2
d_call: TRBD1
cdr3_nt: TGTGCCAGCACAAGGACAGGGGGCTCCTACGAGCAGTACTTC
cdr3_aa: CASTRTGGSYEQYF

j_call: TRBJ1-1
clone_size: .
v_call: TRBV29-1
d_call: TRBD1
cdr3_nt: TGCAGCGTTGAGGGTCAGGGGGCCGAAGCTTTCTTT
cdr3_aa: CSVEGQGAEAFF

j_call: TRBJ2-7
clone_size: .
v_call: TRBV29-1
d_call: TRBD1
cdr3_nt: TGCAGCGCCAGACAGGGCCCCTACGAGCAGTACTTC
cdr3_aa: CSARQGPYEQYF

j_call: TRBJ2-4
clone_size: .
v_call: TRBV14
d_call: .
cdr3_nt: TGTGCCAGCAGCCACGGTCTCGGGGACATTCAGTACTTC
cdr3_aa: CASSHGLGDIQYF

j_call: TRBJ1-1
clone_size: .
v_call: TRBV25-1
d_call: .
cdr3_nt: TGTGCCAGCAGTGAATCCCCGCCGCAGTCTGAAGCTTTCTTT
cdr3_aa: CASSESPPQSEAFF

j_call: TRBJ2-1
clone_size: .
v_call: TRBV29-1
d_call: .
cdr3_nt: TGCAGCGTTGAACCCAGTGGTAATGAGCAGTTCTTC
cdr3_aa: CSVEPSGNEQFF

j_call: TRBJ2-3
clone_size: .
v_call: TRBV7-9
d_call: TRBD2
cdr3_nt: TGTGCCAGCAGCTCTCGGACTAGCGGGGACACAGATACGCAGTATTTT
cdr3_aa: CASSSRTSGDTDTQYF

j_call: TRBJ1-5
clone_size: .
v_call: TRBV27
d_call: .
cdr3_nt: TGTGCCAGCAGTTTTTCCCTACTGCCAGGGGTCCCTCACCTTAGCAATCAGCCCCAGCATTTT
cdr3_aa: CASSFSLLPGVPHLSNQPQHF

j_call: TRBJ1-4
clone_size: .
v_call: TRBV19
d_call: TRBD1
cdr3_nt: TGTGCCAGTAGTGCCGACAGGGTCTCTAATGAAAAACTGTTTTTT
cdr3_aa: CASSADRVSNEKLFF

j_call: TRBJ1-5
clone_size: .
v_call: TRBV30
d_call: .
cdr3_nt: TGTGCCTGGAGTCGGGGATCGGGGCCCCAGCATTTT
cdr3_aa: CAWSRGSGPQHF

j_call: TRBJ1-4
clone_size: .
v_call: TRBV15
d_call: TRBD1
cdr3_nt: TGTGCCACCAGCACTTACAGGGGCTTTAATGAAAAACTGTTTTTT
cdr3_aa: CATSTYRGFNEKLFF

j_call: TRBJ1-3
clone_size: .
v_call: TRBV6-5
d_call: .
cdr3_nt: TGTGCCAGCAGCCAGGGTGCTGGAAACACCATATATTTT
cdr3_aa: CASSQGAGNTIYF

j_call: TRBJ1-4
clone_size: .
v_call: TRBV5-4
d_call: TRBD1
cdr3_nt: TGTGCCAGCAGCCTGGACAGGGTGGAAAAACTGTTTTTT
cdr3_aa: CASSLDRVEKLFF

j_call: TRBJ2-7
clone_size: once
v_call: TRBV6-5
d_call: .
cdr3_nt: TGTGCCAGCACTCGACGGGGTGGGACCTACGAGCAGTACTTC
cdr3_aa: CASTRRGGTYEQYF

j_call: TRBJ1-2
clone_size: .
v_call: TRBV18
d_call: TRBD1
cdr3_nt: TGTGCCAGCTCACTTCCGGGACAGGGACGCTATGGCTACACCTTC
cdr3_aa: CASSLPGQGRYGYTF

j_call: TRBJ2-3
clone_size: few
v_call: TRBV5-1
d_call: TRBD2
cdr3_nt: TGCGCCAGCAGCCGGACGCCACCTAGCGGGGGCTACGATACAGATACGCAGTATTTT
cdr3_aa: CASSRTPPSGGYDTDTQYF

j_call: TRBJ1-1
clone_size: .
v_call: TRBV7-2
d_call: .
cdr3_nt: TGTGCCAGCAACCGACAGGTCCTAGGGGCTTTCTTT
cdr3_aa: CASNRQVLGAFF

j_call: TRBJ2-1
clone_size: once
v_call: TRBV5-1
d_call: .
cdr3_nt: TGCGCCAGCAGCTTAGCGGAGGGGAGTTCCTACAATGAGCAGTTCTTC
cdr3_aa: CASSLAEGSSYNEQFF

j_call: TRBJ2-6
clone_size: once
v_call: TRBV11-2
d_call: TRBD1
cdr3_nt: TGTGCCAGCAGGGACTACAGGGGGCCTGGGGCCAACGTCCTGACTTTC
cdr3_aa: CASRDYRGPGANVLTF

j_call: TRBJ1-1
clone_size: .
v_call: TRBV6-5
d_call: .
cdr3_nt: TGTGCCAGCAGTTACCAGGGTTCGGGCACTGAAGCTTTCTTT
cdr3_aa: CASSYQGSGTEAFF

j_call: TRBJ2-7
clone_size: .
v_call: TRBV7-9
d_call: .
cdr3_nt: TGTGCCAGCAGCTTAGGATACAGGGAGCTGAACGAGCAGTACTTC
cdr3_aa: CASSLGYRELNEQYF

j_call: TRBJ2-5
clone_size: .
v_call: TRBV6-5
d_call: .
cdr3_nt: TGTGCCAGCAGTTATTTTGTGGGGGGGACCCAGTACTTC
cdr3_aa: CASSYFVGGTQYF

j_call: TRBJ2-2
clone_size: .
v_call: TRBV5-6
d_call: TRBD2
cdr3_nt: TGTGCCAGCAGCTTAGGGACTACCCGTCGAACCGGGGAGCTGTTTTTT
cdr3_aa: CASSLGTTRRTGELFF

j_call: TRBJ2-2
clone_size: .
v_call: TRBV11-3
d_call: TRBD2
cdr3_nt: TGTGCCAGCAGCCCAGGTGGTAGCGGGAGAATCACCGGGGAGCTGTTTTTT
cdr3_aa: CASSPGGSGRITGELFF

j_call: TRBJ1-1
clone_size: .
v_call: TRBV29-1
d_call: .
cdr3_nt: TGCAGCGTTGAGTACCCGAGAACTGAAGCTTTCTTT
cdr3_aa: CSVEYPRTEAFF

j_call: TRBJ2-7
clone_size: .
v_call: TRBV28
d_call: TRBD1
cdr3_nt: TGTGCCAGCAGCAGTACCGGGACAGGGAACCCATACGAGCAGTACTTC
cdr3_aa: CASSSTGTGNPYEQYF

j_call: TRBJ2-1
clone_size: .
v_call: TRBV25-1
d_call: TRBD1
cdr3_nt: TGTGCCAGCAGTGAATACTCAGGGGGCGCGAGGAATGAGCAGTTCTTC
cdr3_aa: CASSEYSGGARNEQFF

j_call: TRBJ2-3
clone_size: .
v_call: TRBV2
d_call: .
cdr3_nt: TGTGCCAGCATAACTGGCACAGATACGCAGTATTTT
cdr3_aa: CASITGTDTQYF

j_call: TRBJ1-5
clone_size: .
v_call: TRBV7-2
d_call: .
cdr3_nt: TGTGCCAGCAGCTTTGGGAGGTATCAGCCCCAGCATTTT
cdr3_aa: CASSFGRYQPQHF

j_call: TRBJ1-2
clone_size: .
v_call: TRBV24-1
d_call: .
cdr3_nt: TGTGCCACCAGTCAGGCGCCAACTAACTATGGCTACACCTTC
cdr3_aa: CATSQAPTNYGYTF

j_call: TRBJ2-5
clone_size: .
v_call: TRBV20-1
d_call: .
cdr3_nt: TGCAGTGCTACCAGGGAGACCCAGTACTTC
cdr3_aa: CSATRETQYF

j_call: TRBJ1-2
clone_size: .
v_call: TRBV5-4
d_call: .
cdr3_nt: TGTGCCTCCACTACCTCCATCGGGAACCTCGAGCGGTATGGCTACACCTTC
cdr3_aa: CASTTSIGNLERYGYTF